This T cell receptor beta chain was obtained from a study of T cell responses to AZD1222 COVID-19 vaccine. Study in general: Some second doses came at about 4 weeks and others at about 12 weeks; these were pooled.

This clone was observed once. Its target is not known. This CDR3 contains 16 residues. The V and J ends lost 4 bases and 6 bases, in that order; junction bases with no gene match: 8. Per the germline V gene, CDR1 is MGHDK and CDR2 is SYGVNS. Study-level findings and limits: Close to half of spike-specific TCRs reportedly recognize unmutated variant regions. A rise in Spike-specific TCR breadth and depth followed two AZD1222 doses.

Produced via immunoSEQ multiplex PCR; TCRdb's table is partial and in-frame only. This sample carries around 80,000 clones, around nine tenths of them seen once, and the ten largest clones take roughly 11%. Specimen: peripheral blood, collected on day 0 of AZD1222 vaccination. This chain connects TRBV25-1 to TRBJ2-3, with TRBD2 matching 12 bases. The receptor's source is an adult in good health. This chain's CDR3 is CASSAGLAGPYDTQYF. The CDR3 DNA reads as TGTGCCAGCAGTGCCGGACTAGCGGGGCCCTACGATACGCAGTATTTT. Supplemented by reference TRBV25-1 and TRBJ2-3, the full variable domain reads EADIYQTPRYLVIGTGKKITLECSQTMGHDKMYWYQQDPGMELHLIHYSYGVNSTEKGDLSSESTVSRIRTEHFPLTLESARPSHTSQYLCASSAGLAGPYDTQYFGPGTRLTVL.